The table lists the clone carrying this T cell receptor beta chain with a few counts. This specimen comes from a study of T cells in Graves' hyperthyroidism and ophthalmopathy. RNA transcripts gave rise to amplified TCR beta CDR3 regions. The TCR CDR3 was amplified in a first-round RT-PCR using the HTBI primer set. MiXCR, run by TCRdb on the multiplex PCR reads, gives a single entry per CDR3 protein. Among about 640,000 distinct CDR3 sequences listed, less than 25% were seen once. This clonotype was obtained from a man in his thirties or forties with Graves' ophthalmopathy. Sequenced sample: blood.

The CDR3 DNA reads TGTGCCAGCAGGTCTAGCGGGAGAGGCGCAGATACGCAGTATTTT. Its translation: CASRSSGRGADTQYF. The chain uses TRBV7-3 and TRBJ2-3, with 10 bases matching TRBD2. The germline CDR1 and CDR2 sequences are SGHTA and FQGTGA. With V trimmed by 6 bases and J by 4 bases, 7 bases remained unmatched. The CDR3 runs to 15 residues.